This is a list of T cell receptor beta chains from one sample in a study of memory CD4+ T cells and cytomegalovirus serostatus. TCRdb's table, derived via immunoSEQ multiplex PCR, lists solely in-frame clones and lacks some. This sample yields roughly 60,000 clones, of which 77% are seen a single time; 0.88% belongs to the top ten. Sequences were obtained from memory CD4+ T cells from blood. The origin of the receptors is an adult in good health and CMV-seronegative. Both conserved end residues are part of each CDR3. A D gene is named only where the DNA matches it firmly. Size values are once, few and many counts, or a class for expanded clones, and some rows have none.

CASSVSTAAGYTF	TGTGCCAGCAGCGTATCGACAGCAGCTGGCTACACCTTC	NA	TRBV9	TRBJ1-2	NA
CASSSRVGLAGVFYEQYF	TGTGCCAGCAGTTCGAGAGTGGGACTAGCGGGAGTGTTCTACGAGCAGTACTTC	NA	TRBV27	TRBJ2-7	TRBD2
CASSYSRGQPSYEQYF	TGTGCCAGCAGTTACTCGCGAGGACAGCCATCCTACGAGCAGTACTTC	NA	TRBV6-5	TRBJ2-7	NA
CAISRGQTNMNTEAFF	TGTGCCATCAGTAGGGGACAGACCAATATGAACACTGAAGCTTTCTTT	once	TRBV10-3	TRBJ1-1	TRBD1
CASSPEARKAFF	TGTGCCAGCTCACCCGAAGCCCGTAAAGCTTTCTTT	NA	TRBV18	TRBJ1-1	NA
CASSLTVNTGELFF	TGTGCCAGCAGCTTAACGGTCAACACCGGGGAGCTGTTTTTT	NA	TRBV7-3	TRBJ2-2	NA
CASSLDFTSEAFF	TGCGCCAGCAGCTTGGATTTCACTTCTGAAGCTTTCTTT	few	TRBV5-1	TRBJ1-1	NA
CASRRGGGATGELFF	TGTGCCAGCAGACGGGGCGGGGGGGCCACCGGGGAGCTGTTTTTT	NA	TRBV6-5	TRBJ2-2	TRBD2
CASSQVPRGYEQYF	TGCGCCAGCAGCCAAGTCCCGCGAGGCTACGAGCAGTACTTC	NA	TRBV4-1	TRBJ2-7	NA
CAWSIPGTSGYEQYF	TGTGCCTGGAGTATACCCGGGACTAGCGGCTACGAGCAATACTTC	NA	TRBV30	TRBJ2-7	TRBD2
CAWTPEGSGTQYF	TGTGCCTGGACTCCCGAGGGTTCGGGGACCCAGTACTTC	NA	TRBV30	TRBJ2-5	NA
CASFNLNTEAFF	TGTGCCAGTTTTAACCTGAACACTGAAGCTTTCTTT	few	TRBV19	TRBJ1-1	NA
CASSLGTGRRNTEAFF	TGTGCCAGCAGCCTGGGGACAGGGAGGCGGAACACTGAAGCTTTCTTT	NA	TRBV9	TRBJ1-1	TRBD1
CASSSTPGLRYGYTF	TGTGCCAGCAGTTCCACACCAGGATTACGGTATGGCTACACCTTC	few	TRBV6-5	TRBJ1-2	NA
CASSPRRLDVGTGELFF	TGTGCCAGCTCACCACGCCGTCTAGATGTCGGCACCGGGGAGCTGTTTTTT	NA	TRBV18	TRBJ2-2	NA
CATSRDRASGNTIYF	TGTGCCACCAGCAGAGATAGGGCCTCTGGAAACACCATATATTTT	NA	TRBV15	TRBJ1-3	NA
CASSFNDRVGGVYGYTF	TGTGCCAGCAGTTTTAATGACAGGGTAGGAGGGGTATATGGCTACACCTTC	NA	TRBV27	TRBJ1-2	TRBD1
CASSPRLTTNEKLFF	TGTGCCAGCTCACCCCGCCTAACGACTAATGAAAAACTGTTTTTT	NA	TRBV18	TRBJ1-4	NA
CASSQDLPGAGSTEAFF	TGTGCCAGCAGCCAAGATCTCCCCGGGGCGGGGAGCACTGAAGCTTTCTTT	NA	TRBV14	TRBJ1-1	NA
CASSYRWGVENTDTQYF	TGTGCCAGCAGCTACAGGTGGGGAGTGGAGAATACAGATACGCAGTATTTT	NA	TRBV7-9	TRBJ2-3	NA
CASSPPGTGVLYEQYF	TGTGCCAGCTCACCACCTGGGACAGGGGTCTTGTACGAGCAGTACTTC	medium-sized	TRBV18	TRBJ2-7	TRBD1
CASSLRGLAGYEQYF	TGTGCCAGCAGCTTGAGGGGACTAGCGGGGTACGAGCAGTACTTC	NA	TRBV5-4	TRBJ2-7	TRBD2
CASSPGRTGTNTEAFF	TGTGCCAGCAGCCCGGGCCGGACAGGGACGAACACTGAAGCTTTCTTT	NA	TRBV7-2	TRBJ1-1	TRBD1
CASSYRGDNSPLHF	TGTGCCAGCAGTTACAGGGGAGATAATTCACCCCTCCACTTT	NA	TRBV6-5	TRBJ1-6	NA
CASSLGRSPGTQYF	TGTGCCAGCAGCTTAGGGCGGTCCCCCGGGACCCAGTACTTC	NA	TRBV7-8	TRBJ2-5	NA
CASSSGSSGDYEQYF	TGCGCCAGCAGCTCGGGGTCTAGCGGGGACTACGAGCAGTACTTC	NA	TRBV5-1	TRBJ2-7	TRBD2
CASSQMTSAYEQYF	TGTGCCAGCAGTCAGATGACTAGCGCCTACGAGCAGTACTTC	NA	TRBV28	TRBJ2-7	TRBD2
CAIRDRDYEQYF	TGTGCCATCAGGGACAGGGACTACGAGCAGTACTTC	NA	TRBV10-3	TRBJ2-7	TRBD1
CASSKGQHSYEQYF	TGTGCCAGTAGTAAAGGACAGCACTCCTACGAGCAGTACTTC	NA	TRBV19	TRBJ2-7	NA
CASSFLQGVGNGQYF	TGTGCCAGCAGTTTCCTTCAGGGGGTCGGAAATGGGCAGTACTTC	NA	TRBV28	TRBJ2-7	TRBD1
CASSPQGTSYEQYF	TGCGCCAGCAGCCCGCAGGGGACATCCTACGAGCAGTACTTC	NA	TRBV5-1	TRBJ2-7	NA
CASSEVPTAAGYTF	TGTGCCAGCAGTGAAGTCCCGACAGCCGCTGGCTACACCTTC	NA	TRBV6-1	TRBJ1-2	NA
CASSYGQGYTGELFF	TGCGCCAGCAGCTACGGACAGGGGTACACCGGGGAGCTGTTTTTT	NA	TRBV5-1	TRBJ2-2	TRBD1
CSVEGAGGRGYTF	TGCAGCGTTGAAGGGGCCGGGGGCAGGGGCTACACCTTC	NA	TRBV29-1	TRBJ1-2	NA
CASTPLRSGGYTF	TGTGCCAGCACCCCTCTGAGGTCGGGTGGCTACACCTTC	once	TRBV28	TRBJ1-2	NA
CAWKTGGGQETQYF	TGTGCCTGGAAGACAGGGGGTGGACAAGAGACCCAGTACTTC	few	TRBV30	TRBJ2-5	TRBD1
CASSYLSGHLNYGYTF	TGTGCCAGCAGCTATTTGTCGGGACATCTTAACTATGGCTACACCTTC	NA	TRBV7-9	TRBJ1-2	NA
CASSQVPGLAGGPDEQFF	TGTGCCAGCAGCCAAGTCCCGGGACTAGCGGGAGGGCCCGATGAGCAGTTCTTC	few	TRBV14	TRBJ2-1	TRBD2
CASSWLGQGSDTQYF	TGTGCCAGCAGCTGGCTGGGACAGGGTTCCGATACGCAGTATTTT	NA	TRBV11-2	TRBJ2-3	TRBD1
CASSLTTGELFF	TGTGCCAGCAGCTTAACCACCGGGGAGCTGTTTTTT	once	TRBV7-9	TRBJ2-2	NA
CASSLGVQSSGNTIYF	TGTGCCAGCAGCTTAGGTGTTCAGTCGTCTGGAAACACCATATATTTT	NA	TRBV7-2	TRBJ1-3	NA
CASSNRVGGMNTEAFF	TGTGCCAGCTCCAACAGGGTGGGGGGCATGAACACTGAAGCTTTCTTT	NA	TRBV18	TRBJ1-1	NA
CASSQDASGKSSGANVLTF	TGCGCCAGCAGCCAAGATGCTAGCGGGAAGAGCTCTGGGGCCAACGTCCTGACTTTC	NA	TRBV4-1	TRBJ2-6	TRBD2
CASSPYGQGLNQPQHF	TGTGCCAGCAGCCCGTATGGACAGGGTCTCAATCAGCCCCAGCATTTT	NA	TRBV7-9	TRBJ1-5	TRBD1
CAWTVGGETEAFF	TGTGCCTGGACCGTGGGAGGGGAAACTGAAGCTTTCTTT	NA	TRBV30	TRBJ1-1	NA
CASSLDGYTEAFF	TGTGCCAGCAGTTTGGACGGATACACTGAAGCTTTCTTT	NA	TRBV28	TRBJ1-1	NA
CASSLDGLASGYEQFF	TGCGCCAGCAGCTTGGATGGTCTAGCTTCAGGCTATGAGCAGTTCTTC	NA	TRBV5-1	TRBJ2-1	NA
CASSTPGTSGTGEQYF	TGTGCCAGTAGTACCCCCGGGACTAGCGGGACCGGGGAGCAGTACTTC	NA	TRBV19	TRBJ2-7	TRBD2
CASRKGARRYLWGDTQYF	TGTGCCAGCAGGAAGGGCGCGAGGCGGTACCTTTGGGGAGATACGCAGTATTTT	NA	TRBV7-2	TRBJ2-3	NA
CASSPGTTNQPQHF	TGTGCCAGCAGTCCCGGGACAACCAATCAGCCCCAGCATTTT	once	TRBV6-6	TRBJ1-5	NA
CASSFQLGQYTGELFF	TGTGCCAGCAGCTTCCAACTGGGACAGTACACCGGGGAGCTGTTTTTT	NA	TRBV5-4	TRBJ2-2	TRBD1